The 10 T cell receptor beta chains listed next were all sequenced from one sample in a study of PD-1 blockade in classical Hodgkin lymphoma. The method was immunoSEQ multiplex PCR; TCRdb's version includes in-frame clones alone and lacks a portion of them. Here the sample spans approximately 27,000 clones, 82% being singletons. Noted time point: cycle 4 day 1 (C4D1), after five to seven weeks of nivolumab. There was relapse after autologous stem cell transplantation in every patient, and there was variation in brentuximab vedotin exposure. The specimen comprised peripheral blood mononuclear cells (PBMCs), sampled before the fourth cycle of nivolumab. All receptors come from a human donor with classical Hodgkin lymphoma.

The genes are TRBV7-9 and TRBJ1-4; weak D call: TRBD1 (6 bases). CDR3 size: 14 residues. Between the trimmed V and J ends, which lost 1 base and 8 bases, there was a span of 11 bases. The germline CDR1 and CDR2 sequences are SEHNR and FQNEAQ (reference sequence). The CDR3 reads CASSLVGAEEKLFF. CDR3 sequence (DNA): TGTGCCAGCAGCTTAGTGGGGGCGGAGGAAAAACTGTTTTTT.

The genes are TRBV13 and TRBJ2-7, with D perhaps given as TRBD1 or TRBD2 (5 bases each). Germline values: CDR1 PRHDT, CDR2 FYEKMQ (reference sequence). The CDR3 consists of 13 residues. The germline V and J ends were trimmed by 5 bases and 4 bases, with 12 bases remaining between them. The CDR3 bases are TGTGCCAGCAGCCCCCGGGGACCATACGAGCAGTACTTC. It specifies CASSPRGPYEQYF.

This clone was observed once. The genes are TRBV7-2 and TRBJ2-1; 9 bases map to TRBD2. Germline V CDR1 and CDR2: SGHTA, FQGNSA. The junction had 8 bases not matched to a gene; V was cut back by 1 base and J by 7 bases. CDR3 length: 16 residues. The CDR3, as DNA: TGTGCCAGCAGCTTAGGGATCGGCGGGGGGGCAAATGAGCAGTTCTTC. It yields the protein CASSLGIGGGANEQFF.

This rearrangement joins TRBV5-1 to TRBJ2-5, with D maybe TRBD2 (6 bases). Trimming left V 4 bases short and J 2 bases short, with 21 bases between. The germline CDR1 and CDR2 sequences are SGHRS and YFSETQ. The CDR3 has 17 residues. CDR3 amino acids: CASSENPGGVRQETQYF. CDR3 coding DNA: TGCGCCAGCAGCGAAAACCCCGGGGGTGTGAGGCAAGAGACCCAGTACTTC.

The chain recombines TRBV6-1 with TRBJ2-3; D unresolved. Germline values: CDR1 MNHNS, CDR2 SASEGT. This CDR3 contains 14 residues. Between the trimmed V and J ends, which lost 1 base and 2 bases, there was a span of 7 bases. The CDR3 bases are TGTGCCAGCAGTGAAGGGGCCCTCACAGATACGCAGTATTTT. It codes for CASSEGALTDTQYF.

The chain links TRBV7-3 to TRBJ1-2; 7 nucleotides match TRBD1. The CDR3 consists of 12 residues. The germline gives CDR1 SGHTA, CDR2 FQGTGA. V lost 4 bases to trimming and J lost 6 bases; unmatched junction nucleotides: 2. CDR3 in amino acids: CASSSTGDGYTF. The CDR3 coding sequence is TGTGCCAGCAGCTCTACAGGGGATGGCTACACCTTC.

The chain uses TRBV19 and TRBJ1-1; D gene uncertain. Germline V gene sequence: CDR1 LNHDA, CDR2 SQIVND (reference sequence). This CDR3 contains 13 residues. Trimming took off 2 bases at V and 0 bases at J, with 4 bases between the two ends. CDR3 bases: TGTGCCAGTAGTATACAGATGAACACTGAAGCTTTCTTT. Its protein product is CASSIQMNTEAFF. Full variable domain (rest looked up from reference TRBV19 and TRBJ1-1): DGGITQSPKYLFRKEGQNVTLSCEQNLNHDAMYWYRQDPGQGLRLIYYSQIVNDFQKGDIAEGYSVSREKKESFPLTVTSAQKNPTAFYLCASSIQMNTEAFFGQGTRLTVV.

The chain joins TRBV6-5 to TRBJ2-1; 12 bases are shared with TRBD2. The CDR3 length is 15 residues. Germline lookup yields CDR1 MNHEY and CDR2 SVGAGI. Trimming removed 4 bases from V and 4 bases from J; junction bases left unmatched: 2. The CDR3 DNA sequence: TGTGCCAGCAGTTCTAGCGGGGGGGATTACAATGAGCAGTTCTTC. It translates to CASSSSGGDYNEQFF.

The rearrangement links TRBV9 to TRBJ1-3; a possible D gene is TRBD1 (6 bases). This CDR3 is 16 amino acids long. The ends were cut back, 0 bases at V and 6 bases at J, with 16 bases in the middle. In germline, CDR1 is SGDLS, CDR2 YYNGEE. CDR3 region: CASSVGLRGRPNTIYF. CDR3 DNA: TGTGCCAGCAGCGTAGGGCTTCGGGGGCGTCCAAACACCATATATTTT.

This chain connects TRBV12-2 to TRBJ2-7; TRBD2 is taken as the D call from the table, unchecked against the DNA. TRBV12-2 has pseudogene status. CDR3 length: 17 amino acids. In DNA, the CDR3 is TGTGCAAGTCGCTTACCCCCCGGGACTAGCGGGGGGAAGAGGCAGTACTTC. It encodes CASRLPPGTSGGKRQYF.